The 21 T cell receptor beta chains listed next were all sequenced from one sample in a study of blood T cell repertoires in COVID-19. TCRdb keeps only in-frame clones here, not all; method: immunoSEQ multiplex PCR. The sample holds roughly 160,000 clones; roughly 88% are singletons and the top ten take around 5%. What was sequenced was peripheral blood. All receptors come from a man aged 18 to 35 with COVID-19, enrolled during active disease.

This clone was picked up one time. The chain recombines TRBV19 with TRBJ1-3; no clear D gene. The V end was cut by 5 bases, the J end by 0 bases, with 11 bases between. The CDR3 spans 15 residues. Germline V gene sequence: CDR1 LNHDA, CDR2 SQIVND (reference sequence). The CDR3: CASSDPGVSGNTIYF. The CDR3 region has the DNA TGTGCCAGTAGTGATCCAGGCGTCTCTGGAAACACCATATATTTT.

The chain joins TRBV7-2 to TRBJ1-1; D might be TRBD1 (6 bases). Trimming pared 0 bases from V and 4 bases from J, leaving 12 bases between. This CDR3 contains 15 residues. Germline-derived CDR1 and CDR2 are SGHTA and FQGNSA. The CDR3 coding sequence is TGTGCCAGCAGCTTAGCTGGGGGCACGGGCACTGAAGCTTTCTTT. Residues: CASSLAGGTGTEAFF.

The chain couples TRBV12-3 or TRBV12-4 to TRBJ2-7, with 7 nucleotides matching TRBD1. After removal of 5 bases from V and 7 bases from J, the junction contained 8 bases not matched to a gene. The CDR3 consists of 13 residues. In DNA form, the CDR3 reads TGTGCCAGCAGTCCGATACAGGGGTTGGAGCAGTACTTC. Translated, it gives CASSPIQGLEQYF.

The V call is TRBV28, the J call TRBJ1-3; D perhaps matches TRBD1 (6 bases). Germline V CDR1 and CDR2: MDHEN, SYDVKM. CDR3 length: 14 residues. The V and J ends lost 7 bases and 2 bases respectively, with 12 bases between them. CDR3 sequence reads: CASILQGTGNTIYF. The CDR3 nucleotides are TGTGCCAGCATCCTACAGGGCACTGGAAACACCATATATTTT.

J is TRBJ2-1 and V is TRBV6-5; D is undetermined. Trimming left V 0 bases short and J 9 bases short, with 15 bases between. The CDR3 loop spans 15 amino acids. The V gene's germline CDR1 is MNHEY and CDR2 SVGAGI. CDR3 DNA: TGTGCCAGCAGTTACTCGAATGCTTTGTCTAGTGAGCAGTTCTTC. It yields the protein CASSYSNALSSEQFF.

J is TRBJ2-7 and V is TRBV24-1; 9 bases are a match to TRBD1. CDR3 length: 15 residues. J gave up 3 bases and V 5 bases, and 7 bases lay outside the gene matches. From germline, CDR1 is KGHDR and CDR2 SFDVKD. This CDR3 reads CATSGSGTGLYEQYF. CDR3 DNA: TGTGCCACCAGTGGATCGGGGACAGGGCTCTACGAGCAGTACTTC.

This clone was seen just once. V usage is TRBV5-4 and J usage is TRBJ2-7, with D tentatively TRBD1 (5 bases). Germline V gene sequence: CDR1 SGHNT, CDR2 YYREEE (reference sequence). The CDR3 extends over 15 amino acids. The V end lost 1 base, the J end lost 2 bases, and 13 bases lay between the germline ends. The CDR3 loop reads CASSLSGLVAYEQYF. The CDR3 region has the DNA TGTGCCAGCAGCTTGTCAGGGCTGGTCGCCTACGAGCAGTACTTC.

This clone was recorded once. The chain recombines TRBV9 with TRBJ1-5; a weak D match, TRBD1 (5 bases). The CDR3 extends over 14 amino acids. Trimming stripped 0 bases from V and 7 bases from J, with 11 bases between. Germline assignment: CDR1 SGDLS and CDR2 YYNGEE. CDR3 nucleotides: TGTGCCAGCAGCGTAGGGGCGGAGGGGCAGCCCCAGCATTTT. This codes for CASSVGAEGQPQHF.

This clone was counted once. The chain uses TRBV12-3 or TRBV12-4 and TRBJ1-4; D remains ambiguous. CDR3 length: 13 residues. V was pared by 3 bases and J by 3 bases, with 5 bases between. For the CDR3, the DNA is TGTGCCAGCAGTTTCAGCGCTAATGAAAAACTGTTTTTT. Amino acids: CASSFSANEKLFF.

The chain employs TRBV15 and TRBJ2-3; 7 bases are a match to TRBD2. This CDR3 has 17 amino acids. The trim removed 2 bases at V and 1 base at J, leaving 9 bases unmatched. The germline CDR1 and CDR2 sequences are LNHNV and YYDKDF (reference sequence). The CDR3 region has the DNA TGTGCCACCAGCAGACTCCGCGGGGGATGGCGCACAGATACGCAGTATTTT. Its protein product is CATSRLRGGWRTDTQYF.

This chain uses TRBV28 with TRBJ1-3; D unclear. The ends were cut back, 1 base at V and 3 bases at J, with 10 bases in the middle. The CDR3 has 15 residues. CDR1 is MDHEN, CDR2 SYDVKM, per germline. This CDR3 reads CASSLSGAFGNTIYF. CDR3 nucleotides: TGTGCCAGCAGTTTATCGGGAGCCTTTGGAAACACCATATATTTT.

This chain links TRBV18 with TRBJ2-5; D possibly corresponds to TRBD2 (6 bases). The CDR3 spans 17 residues. V was trimmed by 5 bases and J by 0 bases, leaving 19 bases between them. CDR1 and CDR2 from the germline V gene are KGHSH and LQKENI. CDR3 sequence (DNA): TGTGCCAGCTCAGTGGGCCATTACGCGGGGTACCAAGAGACCCAGTACTTC. Translating gives CASSVGHYAGYQETQYF. The variable domain in full, completed from reference TRBV18 and TRBJ2-5, reads NAGVMQNPRHLVRRRGQEARLRCSPMKGHSHVYWYRQLPEEGLKFMVYLQKENIIDESGMPKERFSAEFPKEGPSILRIQQVVRGDSAAYFCASSVGHYAGYQETQYFGPGTRLLVL.

The chain combines TRBV7-3 with TRBJ2-1, with TRBD1 matching 7 bases. CDR1 and CDR2 (germline): SGHTA, FQGTGA. The CDR3 is made up of 16 amino acids. After removal of 4 bases from V and 4 bases from J, the junction contained 10 bases not matched to a gene. CDR3 DNA sequence: TGTGCCAGCAGCTCCCAGTCCGGGACAGCTTACAATGAGCAGTTCTTC. It is translated as CASSSQSGTAYNEQFF.

The CDR3 here is CASSPTGSYSGNTIYF. The CDR3 DNA reads TGTGCCAGCAGCCCAACCGGGTCTTACTCTGGAAACACCATATATTTT. The chain employs TRBV7-9 and TRBJ1-3; D is ambiguous. The CDR3 runs to 16 residues. The V gene's germline CDR1 is SEHNR and CDR2 FQNEAQ (reference sequence). Trimming shortened V by 5 bases and J by 0 bases, and 14 bases separated the two germline ends. Full variable domain (remainder filled in from reference TRBV7-9 and TRBJ1-3): DTGVSQNPRHKITKRGQNVTFRCDPISEHNRLYWYRQTLGQGPEFLTYFQNEAQLEKSRLLSDRFSAERPKGSFSTLEIQRTEQGDSAMYLCASSPTGSYSGNTIYFGEGSWLTVV.

V usage is TRBV19 and J usage is TRBJ2-1; 9 positions match TRBD2. Germline CDR1 is LNHDA and CDR2 is SQIVND (reference sequence). The CDR3 covers 15 residues. The ends lost 6 bases at V and 3 bases at J; junction bases unmatched: 6. CDR3 sequence: CASSLTTSGYNEQFF. CDR3 in DNA: TGTGCCAGTAGCCTCACGACTAGCGGCTACAATGAGCAGTTCTTC.

The chain is built from TRBV7-6 and TRBJ1-6, with D possibly matching TRBD1 (5 bases). Trimming stripped 3 bases from V and 7 bases from J, with 13 bases between. Germline CDR1 SGHVS, CDR2 FNYEAQ. The CDR3 covers 15 residues. CDR3 nucleotide sequence: TGTGCCAGCAGCTTGGTAACAGGCAGGAATTCACCCCTCCACTTT. Amino acid sequence: CASSLVTGRNSPLHF.

This clone was picked up one time. The J gene is TRBJ2-1, the V gene TRBV29-1; 7 bases align to TRBD1. V dropped 7 bases and J dropped 4; count of bases not matched to a gene: 10. The CDR3 consists of 14 residues. CDR1 and CDR2 (germline): SQVTM, ANQGSEA. The CDR3 nucleotides read TGCAGCGCCGATGTTGGGACAGTTTACAATGAGCAGTTCTTC. This codes for CSADVGTVYNEQFF.

This rearrangement joins TRBV21-1 to TRBJ1-1; whether TRBD1, the table's D call, matches the DNA was not checked. TRBV21-1 is labeled a pseudogene. The CDR3 has 18 residues. CDR3 coding DNA: TGTGCCAGCAGCTTAAAGGCTCTCGGACAGGGGCCTAACACTGAAGCTTTCTTT. Translating it yields CASSLKALGQGPNTEAFF.

The V call is TRBV19, the J call TRBJ1-5, with D uncertain. The CDR3 length is 14 residues. CDR1 and CDR2 from the germline V gene are LNHDA and SQIVND (reference sequence). V was clipped by 4 bases and J by 2 bases, with 9 bases between them. DNA of the CDR3: TGTGCCAGTAGTACCCCCCTCGGCAATCAGCCCCAGCATTTT. It is translated as CASSTPLGNQPQHF.

The CDR3 spells CASSPRQGGAGTEAFF. The CDR3 nucleotides are TGTGCCAGCAGCCCAAGACAAGGGGGCGCAGGAACTGAAGCTTTCTTT. V is TRBV3-1 (or the pseudogene TRBV3-2) and J is TRBJ1-1; 7 bases are shared with TRBD1. Germline lookup yields CDR1 LGHDT and CDR2 YNNKEL (reference sequence). The CDR3 runs to 16 residues. Trimming removed 4 bases from V and 5 bases from J; junction bases left unmatched: 13.

The V and J genes are TRBV19 and TRBJ1-1; 8 bases match TRBD1. V lost 6 bases and J lost 1; bases outside the gene matches: 13. Germline V gene data show CDR1 as LNHDA and CDR2 as SQIVND (reference sequence). This CDR3 has 17 amino acids. The CDR3 is CASSHKAGGRGNTEAFF. CDR3 in DNA: TGTGCCAGTAGCCATAAGGCAGGGGGCCGGGGGAACACTGAAGCTTTCTTT.